This TCR beta chain was sequenced in a study of blood T cell repertoires in COVID-19. Study-level information: The United States, Italy and Spain provided the acute and convalescent COVID-19 samples.

Per the original methods: From reference gene primer amplification, estimates of nucleated cell counts were derived. Assay: immunoSEQ multiplex PCR; the TCRdb copy retains only in-frame clones and omits some. The DNA gave D and trimming, while V, J and clone size come from that table. The profile shows 300,000 to 400,000 clones, more than 75% of them singletons. This CDR3 has 14 residues. Germline values: CDR1 KGHDR, CDR2 SFDVKD. V was pared by 3 bases and J by 1 base, with 6 bases between. Residents of 24 US areas, aged about 18 to 95 years, made up the participants. Sequenced sample: PBMCs or T cells enriched from blood (not recorded which). The rearrangement uses TRBV24-1 and TRBJ1-5, with D perhaps matching TRBD1 (5 bases). The receptor was isolated from a woman between 25 and 40 years old with acute COVID-19. The CDR3 nucleotides are TGTGCCACCAGTGATCCAGGGAGCAATCAGCCCCAGCATTTT. Protein product: CATSDPGSNQPQHF.